Reported below is one T cell receptor beta chain. The source of the sample is a study of PD-L1 blockade in urothelial cancer. For the study at large: At some point between 2013 and 2015, patients got going on atezolizumab, taking 1,200 mg intravenously every 3 weeks.

The method was immunoSEQ multiplex PCR; TCRdb's version includes in-frame clones alone and lacks a portion of them. This sample carries some 60,000 clones, about 86% of them seen once, and the ten largest clones take less than 3.5%. The source of this sequence is a man between 45 and 60 years old with urothelial cancer. Sequenced material: PBMCs, taken around atezolizumab (anti-PD-L1) treatment.

CDR3 DNA sequence: TGTGCCAGCAGCTTTCAGGGACTAGCCTACGCCTCCTACAATGAGCAGTTCTTC. Translating gives CASSFQGLAYASYNEQFF. The chain is built from TRBV5-6 and TRBJ2-1; 9 bases agree with TRBD2. The V and J ends lost 2 bases and 0 bases, in that order; junction bases with no gene match: 9. CDR1 and CDR2 (germline): SGHDT, YYEEEE. The length of the CDR3 is 18 residues.